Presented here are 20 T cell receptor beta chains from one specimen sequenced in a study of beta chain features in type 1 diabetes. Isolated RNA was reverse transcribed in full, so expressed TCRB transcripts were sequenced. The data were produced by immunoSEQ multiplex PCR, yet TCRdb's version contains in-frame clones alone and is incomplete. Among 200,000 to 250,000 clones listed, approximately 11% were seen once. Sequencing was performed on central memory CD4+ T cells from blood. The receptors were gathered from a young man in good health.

This CDR3 is CASSISGGTEAFF. The CDR3 nucleotides read TGTGCCAGCAGCATATCAGGGGGCACTGAAGCTTTCTTT. J is TRBJ1-1 and V is TRBV7-2; 7 positions match TRBD1. CDR3 length equals 13 residues. Germline trimming cut 5 bases from V and 4 bases from J; bases unmatched to any gene: 4. CDR1 and CDR2 from the germline V gene are SGHTA and FQGNSA. The full variable domain, rest sourced from reference TRBV7-2 and TRBJ1-1, is GAGVSQSPSNKVTEKGKDVELRCDPISGHTALYWYRQSLGQGLEFLIYFQGNSAPDKSGLPSDRFSAERTGGSVSTLTIQRTQQEDSAVYLCASSISGGTEAFFGQGTRLTVV.

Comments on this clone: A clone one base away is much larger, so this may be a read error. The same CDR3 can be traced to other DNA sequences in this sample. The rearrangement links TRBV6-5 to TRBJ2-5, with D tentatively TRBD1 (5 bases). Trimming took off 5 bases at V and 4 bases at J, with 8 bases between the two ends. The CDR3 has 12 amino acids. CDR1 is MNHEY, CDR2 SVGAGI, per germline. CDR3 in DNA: TGTGCCAGCAGTCCAGGGTCAGAGACCCAGTACTTC. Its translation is CASSPGSETQYF.

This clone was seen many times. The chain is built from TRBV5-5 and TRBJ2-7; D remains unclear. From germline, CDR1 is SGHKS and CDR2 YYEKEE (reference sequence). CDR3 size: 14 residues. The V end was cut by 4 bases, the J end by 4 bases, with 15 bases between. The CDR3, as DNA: TGTGCCAGCAGCCCGCCCAGAACTACATACGAGCAGTACTTC. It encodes CASSPPRTTYEQYF.

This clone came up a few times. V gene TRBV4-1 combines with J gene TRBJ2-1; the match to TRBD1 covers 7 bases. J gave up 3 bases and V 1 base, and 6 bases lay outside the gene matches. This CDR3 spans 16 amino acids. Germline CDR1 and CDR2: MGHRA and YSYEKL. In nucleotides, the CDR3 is TGCGCCAGCAGCCAAGTCCGGACAGGTTACTACAATGAGCAGTTCTTC. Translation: CASSQVRTGYYNEQFF.

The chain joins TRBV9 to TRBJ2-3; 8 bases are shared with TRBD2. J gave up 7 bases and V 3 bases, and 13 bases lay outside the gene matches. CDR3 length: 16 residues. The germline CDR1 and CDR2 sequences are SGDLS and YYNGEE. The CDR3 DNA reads TGTGCCAGCAGCGCCGGGGGACTAGGGGCACAATATACGCAGTATTTT. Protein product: CASSAGGLGAQYTQYF.

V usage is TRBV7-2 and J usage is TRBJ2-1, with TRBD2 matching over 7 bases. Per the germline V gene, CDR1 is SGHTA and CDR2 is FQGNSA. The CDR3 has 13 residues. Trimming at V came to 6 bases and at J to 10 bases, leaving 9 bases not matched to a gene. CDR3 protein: CASRLAQGGEQFF. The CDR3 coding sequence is TGTGCCAGCAGGCTAGCTCAGGGAGGGGAGCAGTTCTTC.

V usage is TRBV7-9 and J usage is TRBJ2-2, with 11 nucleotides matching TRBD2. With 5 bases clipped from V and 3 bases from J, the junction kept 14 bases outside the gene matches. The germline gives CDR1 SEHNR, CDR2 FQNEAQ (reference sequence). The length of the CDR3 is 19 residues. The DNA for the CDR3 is TGTGCCAGCAGCCGCAGTTTAGCGGGAGGGTTTCGTGACACCGGGGAGCTGTTTTTT. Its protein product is CASSRSLAGGFRDTGELFF.

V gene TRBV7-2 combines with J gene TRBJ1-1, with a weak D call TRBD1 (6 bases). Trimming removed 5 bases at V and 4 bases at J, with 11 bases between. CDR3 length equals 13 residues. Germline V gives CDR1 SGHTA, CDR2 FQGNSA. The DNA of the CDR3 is TGTGCCAGCAGCGGCAGGGGCGCCACTGAAGCTTTCTTT. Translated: CASSGRGATEAFF. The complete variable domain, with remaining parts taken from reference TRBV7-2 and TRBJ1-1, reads GAGVSQSPSNKVTEKGKDVELRCDPISGHTALYWYRQSLGQGLEFLIYFQGNSAPDKSGLPSDRFSAERTGGSVSTLTIQRTQQEDSAVYLCASSGRGATEAFFGQGTRLTVV.

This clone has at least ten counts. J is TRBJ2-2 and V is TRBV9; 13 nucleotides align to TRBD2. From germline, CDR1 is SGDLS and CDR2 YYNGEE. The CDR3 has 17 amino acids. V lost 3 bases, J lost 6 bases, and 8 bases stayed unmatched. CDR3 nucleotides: TGTGCCAGCAGCGCCCGGACTAGCGGGAGTGGTCCCGGGGAGCTGTTTTTT. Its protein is CASSARTSGSGPGELFF.

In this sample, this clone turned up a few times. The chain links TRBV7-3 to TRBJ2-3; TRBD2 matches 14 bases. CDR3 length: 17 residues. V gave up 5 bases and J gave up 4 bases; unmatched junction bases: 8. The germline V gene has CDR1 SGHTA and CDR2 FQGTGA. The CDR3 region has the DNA TGTGCCAGCAGCCCGCAGGGACTAGCGGGAGATCCAGATACGCAGTATTTT. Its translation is CASSPQGLAGDPDTQYF.

This CDR3 is CATSKGRGRDEQYF. The CDR3 nucleotides read TGTGCCACCAGCAAGGGGAGGGGTAGGGACGAGCAGTACTTC. The J gene is TRBJ2-7, the V gene TRBV15; 7 bases align to TRBD2. The CDR3 has 14 residues. V lost 4 bases and J lost 5; bases outside the gene matches: 8. Germline CDR1 and CDR2: LNHNV and YYDKDF (reference sequence).

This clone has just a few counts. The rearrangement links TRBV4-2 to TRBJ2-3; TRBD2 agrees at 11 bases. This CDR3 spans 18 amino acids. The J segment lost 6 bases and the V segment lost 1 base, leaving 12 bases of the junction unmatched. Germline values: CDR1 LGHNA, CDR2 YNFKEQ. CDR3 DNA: TGTGCCAGCAGCCAAGGCCCGATCGTAGCGGGAGGGACTGATACGCAGTATTTT. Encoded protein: CASSQGPIVAGGTDTQYF.

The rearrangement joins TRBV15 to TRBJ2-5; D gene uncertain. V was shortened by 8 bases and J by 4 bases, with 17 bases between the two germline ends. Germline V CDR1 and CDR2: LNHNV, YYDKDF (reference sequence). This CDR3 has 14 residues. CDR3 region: CATAQAKVGETQYF. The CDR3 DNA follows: TGTGCCACCGCCCAAGCTAAGGTGGGAGAGACCCAGTACTTC. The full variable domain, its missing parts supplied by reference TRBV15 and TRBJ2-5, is DAMVIQNPRYQVTQFGKPVTLSCSQTLNHNVMYWYQQKSSQAPKLLFHYYDKDFNNEADTPDNFQSRRPNTSFCFLDIRSPGLGDTAMYLCATAQAKVGETQYFGPGTRLLVL.

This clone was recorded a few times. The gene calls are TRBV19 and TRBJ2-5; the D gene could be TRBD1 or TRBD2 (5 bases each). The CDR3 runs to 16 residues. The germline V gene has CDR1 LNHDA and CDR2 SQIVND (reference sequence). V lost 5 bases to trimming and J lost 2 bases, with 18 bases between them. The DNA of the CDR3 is TGTGCCAGTAGTCCCAGGGCTAGCAGGTCTCAAGAGACCCAGTACTTC. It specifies CASSPRASRSQETQYF.

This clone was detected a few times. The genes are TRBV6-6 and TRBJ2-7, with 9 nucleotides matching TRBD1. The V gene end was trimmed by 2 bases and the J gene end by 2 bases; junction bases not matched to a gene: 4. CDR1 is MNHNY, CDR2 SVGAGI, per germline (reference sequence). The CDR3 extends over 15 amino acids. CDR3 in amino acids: CASSYPDRGAYEQYF. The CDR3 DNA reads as TGTGCCAGCAGTTACCCGGACAGGGGAGCCTACGAGCAGTACTTC.

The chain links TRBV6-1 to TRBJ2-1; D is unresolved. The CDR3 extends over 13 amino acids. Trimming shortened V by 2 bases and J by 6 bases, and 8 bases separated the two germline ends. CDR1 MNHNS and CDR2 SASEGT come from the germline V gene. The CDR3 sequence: CASSEIWTNEQFF. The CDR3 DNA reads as TGTGCCAGCAGTGAAATTTGGACCAATGAGCAGTTCTTC.

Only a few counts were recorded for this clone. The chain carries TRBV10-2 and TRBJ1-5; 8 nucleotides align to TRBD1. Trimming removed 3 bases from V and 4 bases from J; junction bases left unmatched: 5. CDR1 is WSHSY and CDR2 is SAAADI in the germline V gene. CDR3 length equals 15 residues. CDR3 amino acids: CASSERTGSNQPQHF. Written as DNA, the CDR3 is TGCGCCAGCAGTGAAAGGACAGGGTCGAATCAGCCCCAGCATTTT.

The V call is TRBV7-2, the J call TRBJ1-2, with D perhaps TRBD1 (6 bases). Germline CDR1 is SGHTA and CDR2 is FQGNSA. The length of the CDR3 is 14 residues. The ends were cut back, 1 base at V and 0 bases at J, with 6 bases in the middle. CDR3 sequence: CASSLDRANYGYTF. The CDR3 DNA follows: TGTGCCAGCAGCTTAGACAGGGCTAACTATGGCTACACCTTC. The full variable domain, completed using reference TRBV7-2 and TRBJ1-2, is GAGVSQSPSNKVTEKGKDVELRCDPISGHTALYWYRQSLGQGLEFLIYFQGNSAPDKSGLPSDRFSAERTGGSVSTLTIQRTQQEDSAVYLCASSLDRANYGYTFGSGTRLTVV.

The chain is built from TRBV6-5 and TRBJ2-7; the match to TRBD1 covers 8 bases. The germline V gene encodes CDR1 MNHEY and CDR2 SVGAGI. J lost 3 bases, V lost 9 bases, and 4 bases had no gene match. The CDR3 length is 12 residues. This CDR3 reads CASRTGNYEQYF. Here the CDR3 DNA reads TGTGCCAGTAGGACAGGGAACTACGAGCAGTACTTC.

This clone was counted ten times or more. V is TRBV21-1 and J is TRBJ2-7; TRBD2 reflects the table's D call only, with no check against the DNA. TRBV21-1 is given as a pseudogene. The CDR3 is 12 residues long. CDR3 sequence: CASDSYNYEQYF. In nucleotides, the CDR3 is TGTGCCAGCGACTCCTATAACTACGAGCAGTACTTC.